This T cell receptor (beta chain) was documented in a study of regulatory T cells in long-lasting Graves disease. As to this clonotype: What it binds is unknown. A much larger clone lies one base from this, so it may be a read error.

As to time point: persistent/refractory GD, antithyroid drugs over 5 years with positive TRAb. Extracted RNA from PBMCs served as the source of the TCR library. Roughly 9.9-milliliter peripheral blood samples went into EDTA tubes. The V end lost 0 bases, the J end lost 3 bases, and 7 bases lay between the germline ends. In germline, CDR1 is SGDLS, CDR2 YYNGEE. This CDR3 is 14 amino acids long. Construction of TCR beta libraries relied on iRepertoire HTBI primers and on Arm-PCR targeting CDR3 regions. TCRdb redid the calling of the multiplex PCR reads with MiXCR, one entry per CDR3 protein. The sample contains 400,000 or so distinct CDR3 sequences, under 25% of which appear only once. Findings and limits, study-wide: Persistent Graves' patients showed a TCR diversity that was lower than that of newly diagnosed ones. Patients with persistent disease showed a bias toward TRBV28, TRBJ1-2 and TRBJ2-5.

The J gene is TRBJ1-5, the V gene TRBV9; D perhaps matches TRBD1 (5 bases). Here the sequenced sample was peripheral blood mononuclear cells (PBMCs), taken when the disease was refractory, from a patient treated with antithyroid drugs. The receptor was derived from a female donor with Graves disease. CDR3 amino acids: CASSVGGVNQPQHF. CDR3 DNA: TGTGCCAGCAGCGTAGGAGGGGTCAATCAGCCCCAGCATTTT.